One and the same sample provided the 16 T cell receptor beta chains below, sequenced in a study of T cell changes during pregnancy in multiple sclerosis. Clones were read by immunoSEQ multiplex PCR, and TCRdb kept only the in-frame ones, dropping some. The sample includes tens of thousands of clones, approximately 93% of them seen just once. Sequencing used peripheral blood, obtained after pregnancy. The receptors here all came from a female donor with multiple sclerosis, enrolled in a pregnancy study.

V is TRBV18 and J is TRBJ1-4; 10 positions match TRBD1. V shed 1 base and J 8 bases; nucleotides not matched to a gene: 16. The CDR3 covers 19 residues. Per the germline V gene, CDR1 is KGHSH and CDR2 is LQKENI. The CDR3 DNA reads TGTGCCAGCTCACCACGGGACAGGGGACCCCTTCTACCCAAAGAAAAACTGTTTTTT. Protein: CASSPRDRGPLLPKEKLFF.

The chain recombines TRBV7-2 with TRBJ2-1; D is possibly TRBD2 (5 bases). The germline V gene encodes CDR1 SGHTA and CDR2 FQGNSA. V lost 1 base and J 1 base, leaving 11 bases between the germline ends. This CDR3 has 16 residues. CDR3 residues: CASSLDLALSYNEQFF. As DNA, the CDR3 is TGTGCCAGCAGCTTAGATCTAGCATTATCCTACAATGAGCAGTTCTTC.

The chain links TRBV25-1 to TRBJ1-4; 7 bases are a match to TRBD1. The CDR3 covers 17 residues. Trimming at V came to 4 bases and at J to 3 bases, leaving 11 bases not matched to a gene. The germline CDR1 and CDR2 sequences are MGHDK and SYGVNS. The CDR3 region has the DNA TGTGCCAGCAGTGTAAGGGGGCAGGGGAGGTCTAATGAAAAACTGTTTTTT. It codes for CASSVRGQGRSNEKLFF.

This chain uses TRBV14 with TRBJ1-4; TRBD1 matches 7 bases. This CDR3 spans 20 amino acids. Germline values: CDR1 SGHDN, CDR2 FVKESK. Trimming took 2 bases from V and 0 from J; bases not matched to a gene: 15. The CDR3 here is CASSQSTGQVSQATNEKLFF. The CDR3 DNA reads as TGTGCCAGCAGCCAATCCACCGGACAGGTTTCTCAAGCAACTAATGAAAAACTGTTTTTT.

The chain couples TRBV7-9 to TRBJ2-1, with D possibly being TRBD2 (6 bases). Germline V CDR1 and CDR2: SEHNR, FQNEAQ (reference sequence). CDR3 length: 15 amino acids. The V and J ends lost 5 bases and 3 bases respectively, with 14 bases between them. The CDR3 loop is CASSQETAGYNEQFF. As DNA, the CDR3 is TGTGCCAGCAGCCAAGAAACAGCGGGCTACAATGAGCAGTTCTTC.

This chain uses TRBV30 with TRBJ1-3; D gene ambiguous. The germline V and J ends were trimmed by 2 bases and 0 bases, with 11 bases remaining between them. Germline assignment: CDR1 GTSNPN and CDR2 SVGIG (reference sequence). This CDR3 has 15 amino acids. CDR3 coding DNA: TGTGCCTGGAGTACTATGGCTTTCTCTGGAAACACCATATATTTT. Its protein product is CAWSTMAFSGNTIYF.

The chain carries TRBV5-1 and TRBJ2-2; the D gene is possibly TRBD2 (5 bases). There are 14 residues in the CDR3. V lost 7 bases to trimming and J lost 8 bases, with 18 bases between them. Per germline, CDR1 SGHRS and CDR2 YFSETQ. CDR3 nucleotide sequence: TGCGCCAGCCCTCTTACTAGTCTCAGTGGGGAGCTGTTTTTT. Translation gives CASPLTSLSGELFF.

For the CDR3, the DNA is TGTGCCAGCAGCCTCACAGGGTTCTACGAGCAGTACTTC. Translating it yields CASSLTGFYEQYF. This rearrangement joins TRBV5-6 to TRBJ2-7, with D perhaps TRBD1 (6 bases). This CDR3 has 13 amino acids. Germline CDR1 is SGHDT and CDR2 is YYEEEE. V was cut by 4 bases and J by 3 bases, with 11 bases left in between. The variable domain in full, completed from reference TRBV5-6 and TRBJ2-7, reads DAGVTQSPTHLIKTRGQQVTLRCSPKSGHDTVSWYQQALGQGPQFIFQYYEEEERQRGNFPDRFSGHQFPNYSSELNVNALLLGDSALYLCASSLTGFYEQYFGPGTRLTVT.

J is TRBJ1-2 and V is TRBV29-1; TRBD1 matches 10 bases. J gave up 6 bases and V 3 bases, and 7 bases lay outside the gene matches. This CDR3 has 14 residues. Germline V gene lookup returns CDR1 SQVTM and CDR2 ANQGSEA. CDR3 protein: CSVDDRGRGNGYTF. The CDR3 bases are TGCAGCGTTGACGACAGGGGGCGCGGTAATGGCTACACCTTC.

CDR3 in amino acids: CASSLLSGYEQYF. DNA for the CDR3: TGTGCCAGCAGCCTCCTTTCGGGCTACGAGCAGTACTTC. This sequence joins TRBV11-1 and TRBJ2-7; no reliable D call. With 5 bases removed from V and 3 bases from J, the gap between germline ends came to 11 bases. Germline V CDR1 and CDR2: SGHAT, FQDESV (reference sequence). The CDR3 consists of 13 residues.

The V call is TRBV14, the J call TRBJ2-1, with D uncertain. Trimming removed 1 base at V and 2 bases at J, with 9 bases between. Germline V lookup: CDR1 SGHDN, CDR2 FVKESK. The CDR3 contains 15 residues. CDR3 DNA: TGTGCCAGCAGCCAAGTGGTGGGCACCTACAATGAGCAGTTCTTC. Translation gives CASSQVVGTYNEQFF.

The chain links TRBV7-2 to TRBJ2-1; unclear D gene. Germline CDR1 and CDR2: SGHTA and FQGNSA. The CDR3 extends over 13 amino acids. The germline V and J ends were trimmed by 1 base and 4 bases, with 5 bases remaining between them. CDR3 nucleotides: TGTGCCAGCAGCTTAGTCAGTTACAATGAGCAGTTCTTC. Translation: CASSLVSYNEQFF.

The chain employs TRBV6-6 and TRBJ2-3; TRBD2 matches at 9 bases. Germline V gene sequence: CDR1 MNHNY, CDR2 SVGAGI (reference sequence). CDR3 length equals 15 residues. V shed 6 bases and J 1 base; nucleotides not matched to a gene: 5. The CDR3 loop is CASSLAGSRTDTQYF. The DNA for the CDR3 is TGTGCCAGCAGCCTAGCGGGGTCTCGCACAGATACGCAGTATTTT.

CDR3 coding DNA: TGTGCCAGCAGCACCAGGACAGGGCTGGGGGAAAAACTGTTTTTT. Translation: CASSTRTGLGEKLFF. The chain recombines TRBV9 with TRBJ1-4; 8 bases align to TRBD1. CDR3 length: 15 residues. The junction had 10 bases not matched to a gene; V was cut back by 4 bases and J by 8 bases. Germline V gene data show CDR1 as SGDLS and CDR2 as YYNGEE.

The chain carries TRBV7-2 and TRBJ1-1; 8 bases fit TRBD1. Germline values: CDR1 SGHTA, CDR2 FQGNSA. The CDR3 spans 14 residues. Losses at the gene ends were 5 bases for V and 0 bases for J; bases not matched to a gene: 2. Here the CDR3 reads CASSVTGVNTEAFF. CDR3 bases: TGTGCCAGCAGCGTGACAGGGGTGAACACTGAAGCTTTCTTT.

The chain carries TRBV7-2 and TRBJ2-3; a possible D gene is TRBD1 (6 bases). The V end lost 6 bases, the J end lost 2 bases, and 9 bases lay between the germline ends. The CDR3 is 13 residues long. CDR1 is SGHTA and CDR2 is FQGNSA in the germline V gene. The CDR3 is CASRRGNTDTQYF. The CDR3 nucleotides are TGTGCCAGCAGGAGGGGGAACACAGATACGCAGTATTTT. The variable domain in full, completed from reference TRBV7-2 and TRBJ2-3, reads GAGVSQSPSNKVTEKGKDVELRCDPISGHTALYWYRQSLGQGLEFLIYFQGNSAPDKSGLPSDRFSAERTGGSVSTLTIQRTQQEDSAVYLCASRRGNTDTQYFGPGTRLTVL.